Included here is one T cell receptor beta chain sequence, with context. The entry originates in a study of blood T cell repertoires in COVID-19. At the level of the study: Whether acute or convalescent, the COVID-19 samples came from the United States, Italy and Spain.

Per the original methods: Using reference gene primer amplification, nucleated cell counts were estimated. Measured with immunoSEQ multiplex PCR; TCRdb has only the in-frame clones, and not every one. The D gene and trimming were derived from the DNA, and the V and J assignments and clone size from that table. The sample has around 140,000 clones, approximately 80% seen once. The sequence was obtained from a human donor in a cohort sampled during active COVID-19. The specimen was peripheral blood.

CDR3 coding DNA: TGTGCCAGCAGTGAAGGGGGCCCGAGCCAGCCCCAGCATTTT. Protein product: CASSEGGPSQPQHF. This chain connects TRBV25-1 to TRBJ1-5, with D perhaps matching TRBD1 (6 bases). This CDR3 spans 14 amino acids. Germline V lookup: CDR1 MGHDK, CDR2 SYGVNS. The V end lost 2 bases, the J end lost 7 bases, and 12 bases lay between the germline ends.